The 21 T cell receptor beta chains below all came from one sample that was sequenced in a study of cytomegalovirus exposure and HLA in healthy donors. Vbeta (60) and Jbeta (13) primers were used in the PCR. The data were produced by immunoSEQ multiplex PCR, yet TCRdb's version contains in-frame clones alone and is incomplete. Of some 130,000 clones in the sample, more than 7.5% were seen once. The specimen sequenced was PBMCs. These receptors all stem from a man aged 45-65 years in good health and CMV-seronegative.

The chain combines TRBV28 with TRBJ2-3; 9 positions match TRBD1. The CDR3 extends over 15 amino acids. Germline V CDR1 and CDR2: MDHEN, SYDVKM. Trimming cost V 7 bases and J 1 base; bases outside gene matches: 6. The CDR3 is CASNLQGAGTDTQYF. The CDR3 nucleotides are TGTGCCAGCAACTTACAGGGGGCGGGCACAGATACGCAGTATTTT.

This clone appeared a few times. The chain combines TRBV6-6 with TRBJ2-1; 8 bases are shared with TRBD2. The V and J ends lost 5 bases and 4 bases, in that order; junction bases with no gene match: 10. Germline assignment: CDR1 MNHNY and CDR2 SVGAGI (reference sequence). The CDR3 is 16 residues long. CDR3 sequence: CASSQDTSGSYNEQFF. As DNA, the CDR3 is TGTGCCAGCAGTCAAGACACTAGCGGAAGTTACAATGAGCAGTTCTTC.

This clone was observed a handful of times. The gene calls are TRBV27 and TRBJ2-5; 7 nucleotides align to TRBD1. Germline V gives CDR1 MNHEY, CDR2 SMNVEV (reference sequence). The CDR3 consists of 15 residues. J lost 2 bases, V lost 8 bases, and 11 bases had no gene match. Here the CDR3 reads CASLKTGKGQETQYF. In DNA, the CDR3 is TGTGCCAGCCTCAAGACAGGGAAGGGACAAGAGACCCAGTACTTC.

The genes are TRBV6-6 and TRBJ2-1, with 12 bases aligning to TRBD2. CDR1 is MNHNY, CDR2 SVGAGI, per germline (reference sequence). The CDR3 loop spans 16 amino acids. Trimming removed 4 bases from V and 7 bases from J; junction bases left unmatched: 8. The CDR3 loop is CASSFQLAGGRNEQFF. The CDR3 region has the DNA TGTGCCAGCAGTTTCCAGCTAGCGGGAGGGCGAAATGAGCAGTTCTTC.

This clone came up once. The V call is TRBV7-8, the J call TRBJ2-7; D might be TRBD1 (5 bases). This CDR3 region has 15 residues. V was clipped by 5 bases and J by 3 bases, with 17 bases between them. Germline loops: CDR1 SGHVS, CDR2 FQNEAQ. CDR3 sequence (DNA): TGTGCCAGCAGCCCCACGAGCCGACAGAGCTACGAGCAGTACTTC. As protein: CASSPTSRQSYEQYF.

This clone was counted between two and nine times. CDR3 protein: CASSLYEGARKSNEQFF. Here the CDR3 DNA reads TGTGCCAGCAGCTTGTACGAGGGAGCCCGAAAATCCAATGAGCAGTTCTTC. The gene calls are TRBV5-6 and TRBJ2-1; the D gene is possibly TRBD2 (5 bases). Germline V gene data show CDR1 as SGHDT and CDR2 as YYEEEE. Trimming removed 1 base at V and 6 bases at J, with 20 bases between. This CDR3 region has 17 residues. The entire variable domain, with the rest obtained from reference TRBV5-6 and TRBJ2-1, is as follows: DAGVTQSPTHLIKTRGQQVTLRCSPKSGHDTVSWYQQALGQGPQFIFQYYEEEERQRGNFPDRFSGHQFPNYSSELNVNALLLGDSALYLCASSLYEGARKSNEQFFGPGTRLTVL.

The chain couples TRBV30 to TRBJ2-2, with a possible D match to TRBD2 (6 bases). With 4 bases removed from V and 5 bases from J, the gap between germline ends came to 14 bases. Germline-derived CDR1 and CDR2 are GTSNPN and SVGIG (reference sequence). CDR3 length equals 14 residues. The CDR3 nucleotides read TGTGCCTGGAACGGAGGGGTGATAACCGGGGAGCTGTTTTTT. Its translation: CAWNGGVITGELFF. The variable domain in full, completed from reference TRBV30 and TRBJ2-2, reads SQTIHQWPATLVQPVGSPLSLECTVEGTSNPNLYWYRQAAGRGLQLLFYSVGIGQISSEVPQNLSASRPQDRQFILSSKKLLLSDSGFYLCAWNGGVITGELFFGEGSRLTVL.

As for this clone: Germline is not matched at one junction end, which may reflect a read error. V gene TRBV12-5 combines with J gene TRBJ2-5, with 7 bases lining up with TRBD1. Germline assignment: CDR1 LGHNT and CDR2 FRNRAP. The CDR3 has 18 amino acids. The CDR3 sequence is CASGRPSQGTDDQETQYF. The CDR3 nucleotides read TGTGCTAGTGGTCGACCCAGCCAAGGGACAGACGACCAGGAGACCCAGTACTTC.

The sample holds a few counts of this clone. The CDR3 region is CASSLVGGRRYNEQFF. The CDR3 nucleotides are TGCGCCAGCAGCTTGGTTGGCGGGAGGAGGTACAATGAGCAGTTCTTC. The rearrangement links TRBV5-1 to TRBJ2-1; 8 bases match TRBD2. Germline V lookup: CDR1 SGHRS, CDR2 YFSETQ. V was clipped by 0 bases and J by 4 bases; unmatched bases: 6. This CDR3 comprises 16 residues. The full variable domain, in which reference TRBV5-1 and TRBJ2-1 provide the parts outside the CDR3, is KAGVTQTPRYLIKTRGQQVTLSCSPISGHRSVSWYQQTPGQGLQFLFEYFSETQRNKGNFPGRFSGRQFSNSRSEMNVSTLELGDSALYLCASSLVGGRRYNEQFFGPGTRLTVL.

This clone was seen a handful of times. The genes are TRBV30 and TRBJ1-3; 7 positions match TRBD1. This CDR3 is built from 16 residues. Germline V lookup: CDR1 GTSNPN, CDR2 SVGIG (reference sequence). Trimming at V came to 3 bases and at J to 1 base, leaving 9 bases not matched to a gene. CDR3 region: CAWSRTGDRSGNTIYF. The CDR3 bases are TGTGCCTGGAGCCGTACAGGGGACAGATCTGGAAACACCATATATTTT.

This chain connects TRBV28 to TRBJ2-7, with 9 nucleotides matching TRBD2. CDR3 length: 14 amino acids. Germline trimming cut 3 bases from V and 6 bases from J; bases unmatched to any gene: 6. Germline V gene lookup returns CDR1 MDHEN and CDR2 SYDVKM. The DNA for the CDR3 is TGTGCCAGCAGTTTTAGCGGGAGACTCGGCGAGCAGTACTTC. Residues: CASSFSGRLGEQYF.

There are a few counts of this clone. V is TRBV10-1 and J is TRBJ1-1; D may be TRBD1 (6 bases). In germline, CDR1 is WNHNN, CDR2 SYGVQD (reference sequence). The V end was cut by 6 bases, the J end by 2 bases, with 10 bases between. The CDR3 sequence is 13 residues long. The DNA for the CDR3 is TGCGCCAGCAGCGGACAGAGAAACACTGAAGCTTTCTTT. It translates to CASSGQRNTEAFF.

The CDR3 DNA reads as TGTGCCAGTACCCTAGACGGGATGACTGAAGCTTTCTTT. It translates to CASTLDGMTEAFF. The genes are TRBV19 and TRBJ1-1, with D uncertain. CDR3 length equals 13 residues. CDR1 and CDR2 from the germline V gene are LNHDA and SQIVND (reference sequence). The V end was cut by 7 bases, the J end by 5 bases, with 14 bases between.

The CDR3 region is CASRLAGESTDTQYF. CDR3 DNA sequence: TGTGCCAGCAGACTAGCGGGAGAGTCCACAGATACGCAGTATTTT. The chain has TRBV28 and TRBJ2-3; 11 bases fit TRBD2. The J segment lost 2 bases and the V segment lost 6 bases, leaving 4 bases of the junction unmatched. The length of the CDR3 is 15 residues. The germline V gene encodes CDR1 MDHEN and CDR2 SYDVKM.

This clone was recorded a few times. The chain joins TRBV5-1 to TRBJ2-7; 7 bases are a match to TRBD2. The CDR3 loop spans 14 amino acids. After removal of 4 bases from V and 3 bases from J, the junction contained 7 bases not matched to a gene. Looked up from germline, CDR1 is SGHRS and CDR2 is YFSETQ. CDR3 sequence: CASSPSGGDYEQYF. The DNA of the CDR3 is TGCGCCAGCAGCCCCAGTGGGGGGGACTACGAGCAGTACTTC.

The chain employs TRBV5-6 and TRBJ1-2; no clear D. The CDR3 length is 16 residues. Germline CDR1 is SGHDT and CDR2 is YYEEEE. V dropped 0 bases and J dropped 3 bases, with 15 bases sitting between them. In DNA form, the CDR3 reads TGTGCCAGCAGCTTGGAGGAGTGGCGGGGAGACTATGGCTACACCTTC. Amino acids: CASSLEEWRGDYGYTF.

This clone has only a few counts. This chain links TRBV18 with TRBJ2-5; no definite D call. The CDR3 spans 15 residues. The germline CDR1 and CDR2 sequences are KGHSH and LQKENI. Trimming removed 1 base at V and 1 base at J, with 10 bases between. In DNA form, the CDR3 reads TGTGCCAGCTCACCACTGCAAGCTTTCCAAGAGACCCAGTACTTC. It codes for CASSPLQAFQETQYF.

CDR3 DNA sequence: TGCAGCGTTGCCGGGACTAGTATTGTTGGCACAGATACGCAGTATTTT. Translated, it gives CSVAGTSIVGTDTQYF. This chain joins TRBV29-1 and TRBJ2-3, with 8 bases fitting TRBD2. CDR1 SQVTM and CDR2 ANQGSEA come from the germline V gene. The J segment lost 1 base and the V segment lost 4 bases, leaving 10 bases of the junction unmatched. The CDR3 has 16 residues.

The chain couples TRBV19 to TRBJ2-1; D possibly corresponds to TRBD2 (6 bases). Germline assignment: CDR1 LNHDA and CDR2 SQIVND (reference sequence). The CDR3 runs 14 residues. Deletions cut 3 bases from V and 7 bases from J, with 13 bases between. The CDR3 loop reads CASSMRGELNEQFF. The CDR3 coding sequence is TGTGCCAGTAGTATGCGCGGGGAATTAAATGAGCAGTTCTTC. Together with reference TRBV19 and TRBJ2-1, the CDR3 gives the full variable domain: DGGITQSPKYLFRKEGQNVTLSCEQNLNHDAMYWYRQDPGQGLRLIYYSQIVNDFQKGDIAEGYSVSREKKESFPLTVTSAQKNPTAFYLCASSMRGELNEQFFGPGTRLTVL.

The J gene is TRBJ2-1, the V gene TRBV28; the D gene is possibly TRBD2 (5 bases). The CDR3 runs 14 residues. The V and J ends lost 6 bases and 7 bases respectively, with 16 bases between them. The germline V gene has CDR1 MDHEN and CDR2 SYDVKM. CDR3 region: CASSPGGPSNEQFF. The CDR3 nucleotides read TGTGCCAGCAGCCCCGGAGGCCCTTCAAATGAGCAGTTCTTC.

The chain is built from TRBV15 and TRBJ2-5, with 9 positions matching TRBD1. Unmatched junction bases numbered 9, after V lost 11 bases and J lost 5 bases. The CDR3 sequence is 13 residues long. CDR1 and CDR2 from the germline V gene are LNHNV and YYDKDF (reference sequence). The CDR3 loop is CAPRNRGRETQYF. CDR3 DNA: TGTGCCCCTAGAAACAGGGGGCGGGAGACCCAGTACTTC.